Listed below are T cell receptor beta chains from one sample, sequenced in a study of blood T cell repertoires in COVID-19. Sequencing used immunoSEQ multiplex PCR; TCRdb keeps in-frame clones, though not all of them. The table has over 150,000 clones, 70% to 90% seen once. The sample taken for sequencing was peripheral blood. These receptors all come from an older woman with COVID-19, enrolled during active disease. CDR3s include the opening cysteine and the closing phenylalanine or tryptophan. The D gene is left open where the match is weak. Clone size is given for some rows only: seen once, a few or many times, or a class if the clone is expanded.

j_call,v_call,d_call,clone_size,cdr3_aa,cdr3_nt
TRBJ2-2,TRBV3-1/TRBV3-2,-,-,CASSHFGSAGELFF,TGTGCCAGCAGCCATTTCGGGTCGGCCGGGGAGCTGTTTTTT
TRBJ2-5,TRBV6-5,TRBD1,many,CASSRDRDETQYF,TGTGCCAGCAGCAGGGACAGGGATGAGACCCAGTACTTC
TRBJ1-1,TRBV19,TRBD1,-,CASSAKTGVNTEAFF,TGTGCCAGTAGTGCCAAGACAGGGGTGAACACTGAAGCTTTCTTT
TRBJ1-2,TRBV19,TRBD1,-,CASSLDRGKGGYTF,TGTGCCAGTAGTTTGGACAGGGGGAAGGGCGGCTACACCTTC
TRBJ2-1,TRBV27,-,-,CASSFRQVYAYNEQFF,TGTGCCAGCAGTTTCCGACAGGTCTATGCCTACAATGAGCAGTTCTTC
TRBJ2-2,TRBV29-1,-,few,CSVELAGRNTGELFF,TGCAGCGTTGAACTGGCGGGGAGGAACACCGGGGAGCTGTTTTTT
TRBJ1-4,TRBV7-2,-,few,CASRAGRITNEKLFF,TGTGCCAGCAGAGCAGGGAGGATTACTAATGAAAAACTGTTTTTT
TRBJ2-6,TRBV9,TRBD2,-,CASSVGGRIPSGANVLTF,TGTGCCAGCAGCGTGGGAGGGAGAATCCCCTCTGGGGCCAACGTCCTGACTTTC
TRBJ2-1,TRBV14,TRBD1,-,CASSQRAGTGYNEQFF,TGTGCCAGCAGCCAGAGGGCCGGGACAGGCTACAATGAGCAGTTCTTC
TRBJ1-4,TRBV7-9,TRBD1,-,CATHPGQVTTNEKLFF,TGTGCGACACACCCGGGACAGGTCACAACTAATGAAAAACTGTTTTTT
TRBJ2-3,TRBV5-1,-,-,CASSLVGTDTQYF,TGCGCCAGCAGCTTGGTCGGCACAGATACGCAGTATTTT
TRBJ1-2,TRBV9,TRBD1,-,CASSVGQGASLPYGYTF,TGTGCCAGCAGCGTCGGACAGGGGGCGTCACTTCCCTATGGCTACACCTTC
TRBJ1-6,TRBV6-5,-,-,CASSSLRGNSPLHF,TGTGCCAGCAGTTCCCTAAGGGGCAATTCACCCCTCCACTTT
TRBJ1-5,TRBV9,TRBD1,-,CASSVTGEYQPQHF,TGTGCCAGCAGCGTAACAGGGGAATATCAGCCCCAGCATTTT
TRBJ2-5,TRBV7-2,TRBD2,-,CASSRGLAEETQYF,TGTGCCAGCAGCCGGGGACTAGCGGAAGAGACCCAGTACTTC
TRBJ1-1,TRBV7-9,-,-,CASSLDTSGDEAFF,TGTGCCAGCAGCCTTGACACTTCGGGGGATGAAGCTTTCTTT
TRBJ2-5,TRBV14,TRBD2,-,CASSRRTSGSQETQYF,TGTGCCAGCAGCCGTAGGACTAGCGGGAGCCAAGAGACCCAGTACTTC
TRBJ1-1,TRBV18,-,-,CASSPSVRNTEAFF,TGTGCCAGCTCACCCTCCGTCAGGAACACTGAAGCTTTCTTT
TRBJ2-6,TRBV27,-,-,CASKVGAGANVLTF,TGTGCCAGCAAGGTGGGAGCTGGGGCCAACGTCCTGACTTTC
TRBJ2-7,TRBV27,TRBD1,once,CASSLSGTGVTYEQYF,TGTGCCAGCAGTTTATCCGGGACAGGGGTAACCTACGAGCAGTACTTC
TRBJ2-5,TRBV6-5,TRBD1,-,CASSRQGPETQYF,TGTGCCAGCAGCCGACAGGGCCCAGAGACCCAGTACTTC
TRBJ2-5,TRBV4-2,-,few,CASSQVPPRGETQYF,TGTGCCAGCAGCCAAGTACCCCCGAGGGGGGAGACCCAGTACTTC
TRBJ1-1,TRBV6-5,TRBD1,-,CASSPGQGVEAFF,TGTGCCAGCAGTCCGGGACAGGGGGTTGAAGCTTTCTTT
TRBJ2-1,TRBV5-1,TRBD2,few,CASSPGLSSYNEQFF,TGCGCCAGCAGCCCGGGACTATCCTCCTACAATGAGCAGTTCTTC
TRBJ1-6,TRBV9,-,-,CASSPLNNSPLHF,TGTGCCAGCAGCCCCCTTAATAATTCACCCCTCCACTTT
TRBJ2-3,TRBV5-4,-,-,CASSLGAPSTDTQYF,TGTGCCAGCAGCTTGGGAGCACCGAGCACAGATACGCAGTATTTT